This paragraph reports one T cell receptor (beta chain). Its target is not known. The assay was immunoSEQ multiplex PCR, and TCRdb's table has in-frame clones only and misses some. The sample lists some 78,000 clones; around 91% were seen once. These data come from a study of OX40 agonist ivuxolimab in advanced cancers. Study conclusions and caveats: Normalized expansion of T-cell clones was also low for some nonresponders.

There are 12 residues in the CDR3. The V and J ends lost 7 bases and 4 bases respectively, with 10 bases between them. Germline V gene sequence: CDR1 MDHEN, CDR2 SYDVKM. The TCR originated in an adult with an advanced solid tumor such as melanoma, head and neck, liver or kidney cancer. The rearrangement joins TRBV28 to TRBJ1-2; D is unresolved. The starting material was CD4+ or CD8+ T cells sorted from blood, obtained in a trial of the OX40 agonist ivuxolimab. The CDR3 is CASTGRSYGYTF. CDR3 coding DNA: TGTGCCAGCACTGGACGGTCCTATGGCTACACCTTC.